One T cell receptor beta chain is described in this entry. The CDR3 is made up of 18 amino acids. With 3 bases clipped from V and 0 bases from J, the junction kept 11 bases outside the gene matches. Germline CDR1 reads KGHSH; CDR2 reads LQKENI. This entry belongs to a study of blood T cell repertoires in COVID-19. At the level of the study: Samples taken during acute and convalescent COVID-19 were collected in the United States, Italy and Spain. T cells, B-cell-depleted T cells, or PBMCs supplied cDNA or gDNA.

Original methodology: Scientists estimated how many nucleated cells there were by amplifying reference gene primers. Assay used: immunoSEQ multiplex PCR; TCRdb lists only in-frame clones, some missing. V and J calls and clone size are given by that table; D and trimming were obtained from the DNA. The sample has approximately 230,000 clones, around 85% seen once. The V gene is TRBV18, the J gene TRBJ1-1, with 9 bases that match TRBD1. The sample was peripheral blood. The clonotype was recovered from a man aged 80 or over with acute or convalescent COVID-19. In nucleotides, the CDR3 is TGTGCCAGCTCACCCCTTTCCGGACAGGGGACAATGAACACTGAAGCTTTCTTT. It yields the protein CASSPLSGQGTMNTEAFF. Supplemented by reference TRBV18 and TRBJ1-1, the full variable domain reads NAGVMQNPRHLVRRRGQEARLRCSPMKGHSHVYWYRQLPEEGLKFMVYLQKENIIDESGMPKERFSAEFPKEGPSILRIQQVVRGDSAAYFCASSPLSGQGTMNTEAFFGQGTRLTVV.